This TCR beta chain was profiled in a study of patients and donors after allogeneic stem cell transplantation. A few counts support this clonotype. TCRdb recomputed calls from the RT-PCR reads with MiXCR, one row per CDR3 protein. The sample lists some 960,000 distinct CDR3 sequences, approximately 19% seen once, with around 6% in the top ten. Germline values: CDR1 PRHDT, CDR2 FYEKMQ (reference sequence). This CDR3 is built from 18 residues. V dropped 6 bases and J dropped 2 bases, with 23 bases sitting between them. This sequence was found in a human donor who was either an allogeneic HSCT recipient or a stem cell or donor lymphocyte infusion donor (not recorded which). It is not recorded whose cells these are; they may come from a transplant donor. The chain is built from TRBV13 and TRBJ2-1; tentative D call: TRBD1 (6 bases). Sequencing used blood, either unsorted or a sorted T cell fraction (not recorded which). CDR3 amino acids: CASRPTLSGQRTYNEQFF. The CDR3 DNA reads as TGTGCCAGCAGACCCACGCTCTCTGGACAGCGGACCTACAATGAGCAGTTCTTC.